The 10 T cell receptor beta chains given below trace back to one sample, sequenced in a study of graft-versus-host responses after intestinal transplantation. Sequencing was performed with immunoSEQ multiplex PCR; in TCRdb, only in-frame clones are kept and a portion is missing. This sample has about 90,000 clones; around nine tenths occur once, and the top ten carry about 0.3%. Their antigens remain unidentified. This specimen consisted of unstimulated CD4+ T cells sorted from spleen or lymph node cells, obtained before intestinal transplant. The receptors shown here come from a human donor who received an intestinal transplant.

This clone was observed a few times. In DNA form, the CDR3 reads TGCGCCAGCATACTCAGGACGGGTGAAGCTTTCTTT. It translates to CASILRTGEAFF. The chain is built from TRBV10-2 and TRBJ1-1; the D is unclear. Looked up from germline, CDR1 is WSHSY and CDR2 is SAAADI. This CDR3 region has 12 residues. The V gene lost 7 bases and the J gene lost 7 bases, with 13 bases spanning the gap.

The chain joins TRBV11-3 to TRBJ1-1; no clear D. Trimming left V 2 bases short and J 5 bases short, with 9 bases between. The CDR3 runs to 13 residues. Germline V lookup: CDR1 SGHNT, CDR2 YENEEA. CDR3 residues: CASSLTGGTEAFF. The CDR3 bases are TGTGCCAGCAGCTTAACGGGTGGAACTGAAGCTTTCTTT.

This clone was recorded once. V usage is TRBV4-2 and J usage is TRBJ1-3; tentative D call: TRBD1 (5 bases). Germline assignment: CDR1 LGHNA and CDR2 YNFKEQ. The CDR3 is 15 residues long. The germline V and J ends were trimmed by 0 bases and 2 bases, with 8 bases remaining between them. CDR3 DNA: TGTGCCAGCAGCCAAGATACGGGGGCTGGAAACACCATATATTTT. As protein: CASSQDTGAGNTIYF.

The chain joins TRBV6-1 to TRBJ1-4; D is unclear. CDR1 is MNHNS, CDR2 SASEGT, per germline. V was clipped by 5 bases and J by 11 bases, with 15 bases between them. CDR3 length: 13 residues. CDR3 DNA: TGTGCCAGCAGTTTATCCCCCGTAGGGAAACTGTTTTTT. This gives the protein CASSLSPVGKLFF.

The J gene is TRBJ1-6, the V gene TRBV28, with 8 bases identical to TRBD1. V shed 5 bases, J shed 0 bases, and the junction held 3 bases outside the gene matches. This CDR3 region has 16 residues. Germline lookup yields CDR1 MDHEN and CDR2 SYDVKM. The DNA of the CDR3 is TGTGCCAGCAGTCTTCAGGGGGCCTCCTATAATTCACCCCTCCACTTT. This codes for CASSLQGASYNSPLHF.

This chain connects TRBV6-1 to TRBJ2-3; tentatively, D is TRBD1 (5 bases). This CDR3 has 16 amino acids. Per germline, CDR1 MNHNS and CDR2 SASEGT. The ends were cut back, 1 base at V and 3 bases at J, with 14 bases in the middle. CDR3 sequence reads: CASSEGRGRGTDTQYF. CDR3 sequence (DNA): TGTGCCAGCAGTGAAGGAAGGGGAAGGGGAACAGATACGCAGTATTTT.

This clone was detected a few times. The chain is built from TRBV19 and TRBJ1-5, with D unclear. This CDR3 comprises 12 residues. V gave up 3 bases and J gave up 9 bases, with 9 bases separating them. The germline gives CDR1 LNHDA, CDR2 SQIVND (reference sequence). CDR3 bases: TGTGCCAGTAGTATCGTTGATACGCCCCAGCATTTT. It specifies CASSIVDTPQHF. The full variable domain, with the rest looked up from reference TRBV19 and TRBJ1-5, is DGGITQSPKYLFRKEGQNVTLSCEQNLNHDAMYWYRQDPGQGLRLIYYSQIVNDFQKGDIAEGYSVSREKKESFPLTVTSAQKNPTAFYLCASSIVDTPQHFGDGTRLSIL.

This clone was observed a few times. This chain connects TRBV11-2 to TRBJ1-1, with 8 bases identical to TRBD1. The CDR3 sequence is 16 residues long. V lost 0 bases, J lost 10 bases, and 13 bases stayed unmatched. From germline, CDR1 is SGHAT and CDR2 FQNNGV. The CDR3 loop is CASSLDWLGQGARAFF. As DNA, the CDR3 is TGTGCCAGCAGCTTAGATTGGTTGGGGCAGGGGGCGCGAGCTTTCTTT.

The V gene is TRBV30, the J gene TRBJ1-1; TRBD1 might be the D (5 bases). The germline gives CDR1 GTSNPN, CDR2 SVGIG (reference sequence). V was trimmed by 0 bases and J by 10 bases, leaving 12 bases between them. The CDR3 extends over 12 amino acids. CDR3 nucleotide sequence: TGTGCCTGGAGTGTAAGTGTTGGGGGAGCTTTCTTT. Translation: CAWSVSVGGAFF.

The chain uses TRBV7-3 and TRBJ2-7; either TRBD1 or TRBD2 may supply D (5 bases each). The CDR3 covers 13 residues. From germline, CDR1 is SGHTA and CDR2 FQGTGA. Trimming cost V 5 bases and J 3 bases, with 11 bases left between them. The CDR3, as DNA: TGTGCCAGCAGCGCAACAGGAGGCTACGAGCAGTACTTC. Amino acid sequence: CASSATGGYEQYF.